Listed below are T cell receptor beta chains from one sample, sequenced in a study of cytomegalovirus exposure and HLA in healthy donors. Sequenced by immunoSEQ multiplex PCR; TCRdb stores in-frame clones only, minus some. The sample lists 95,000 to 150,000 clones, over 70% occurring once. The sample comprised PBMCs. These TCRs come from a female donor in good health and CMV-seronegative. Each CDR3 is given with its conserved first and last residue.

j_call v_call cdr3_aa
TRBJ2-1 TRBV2 CASSESGLLHNEQFF
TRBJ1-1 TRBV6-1 CASRPRQGLNTEAFF
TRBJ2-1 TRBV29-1 CSVEVGSFLDEQFF
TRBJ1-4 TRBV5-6 CASSLYSGHEKLFF
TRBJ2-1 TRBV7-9 CSSSLDGFEQFF
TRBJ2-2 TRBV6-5 CASSFRGRAGELFF
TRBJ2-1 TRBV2 CASSVGGSGNEQFF
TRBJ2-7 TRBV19 CASSIKVTSAGEQYF
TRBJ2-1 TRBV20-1 CSARDINEQFF
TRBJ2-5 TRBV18 CASSRPTEQETQYF
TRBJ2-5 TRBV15 CATSRDWSMGETQYF
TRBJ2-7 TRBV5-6 CASSLTQGYEQYF
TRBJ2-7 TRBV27 CASSPSGREQYF
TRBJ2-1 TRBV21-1 CASKQGDRQGPVSYNEQFF
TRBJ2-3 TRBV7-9 CASSQPTSGAADTQYF
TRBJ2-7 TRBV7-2 CASSLAKLAGGREQYF
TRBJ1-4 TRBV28 CASSPAGQGQEKLFF
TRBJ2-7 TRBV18 CASSPQGHYEQYF
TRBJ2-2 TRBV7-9 CASSSQGTGELFF
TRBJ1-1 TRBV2 CASSELTGGTEAFF
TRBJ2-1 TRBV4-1 CASSRTSSYNEQFF
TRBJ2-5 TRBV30 CAWNAGLAGAGETQYF
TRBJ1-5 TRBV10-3 CAISPTGVSNQPQHF
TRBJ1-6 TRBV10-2 CASTTGDSPLHF
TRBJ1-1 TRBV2 CARAAGRTEAFF
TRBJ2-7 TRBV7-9 CASSLMTSGSRKQYF
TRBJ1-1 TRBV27 CASNRDRSSNTEAFF
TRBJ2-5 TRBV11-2 CASSHFRGQETQYF
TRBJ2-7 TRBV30 CASIAGPSYEQYF
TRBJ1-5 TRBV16 CASSQAGHNQPQHF
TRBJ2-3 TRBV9 CASGRTGTDTQYF
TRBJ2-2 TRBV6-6 CASGGQSNTGELFF
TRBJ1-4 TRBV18 CASSPQGTNEKLFF
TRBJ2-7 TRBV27 CASSVGGTSGRGEQYF
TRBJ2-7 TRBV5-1 CASSLDGAARWNEQYF
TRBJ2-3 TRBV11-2 CASSFSGPSTDTQYF
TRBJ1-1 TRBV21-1 CASSGRGGARAEAFF
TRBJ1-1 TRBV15 CATSKNGAEAFF
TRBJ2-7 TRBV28 CASSFRLAGDQQYF
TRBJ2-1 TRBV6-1 CASSLGLGFYEQFF